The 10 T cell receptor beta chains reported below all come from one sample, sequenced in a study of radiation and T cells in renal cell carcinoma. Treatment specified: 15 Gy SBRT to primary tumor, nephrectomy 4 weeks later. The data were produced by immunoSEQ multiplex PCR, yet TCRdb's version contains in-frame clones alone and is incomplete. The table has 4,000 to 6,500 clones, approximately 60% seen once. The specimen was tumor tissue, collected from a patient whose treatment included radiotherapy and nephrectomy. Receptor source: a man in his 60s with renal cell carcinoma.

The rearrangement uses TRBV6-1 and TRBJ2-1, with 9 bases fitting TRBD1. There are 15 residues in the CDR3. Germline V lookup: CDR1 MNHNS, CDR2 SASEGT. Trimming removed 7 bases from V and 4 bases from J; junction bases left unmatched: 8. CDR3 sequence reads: CASIGDRVLYNEQFF. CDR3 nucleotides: TGTGCCAGCATAGGGGACAGGGTTTTATACAATGAGCAGTTCTTC.

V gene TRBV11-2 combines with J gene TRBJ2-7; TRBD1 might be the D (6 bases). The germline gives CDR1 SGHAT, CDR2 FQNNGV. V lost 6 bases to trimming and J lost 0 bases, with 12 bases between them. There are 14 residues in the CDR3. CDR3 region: CASRLDRSSYEQYF. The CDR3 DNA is TGTGCCAGCAGGCTAGACAGGAGCTCCTACGAGCAGTACTTC.

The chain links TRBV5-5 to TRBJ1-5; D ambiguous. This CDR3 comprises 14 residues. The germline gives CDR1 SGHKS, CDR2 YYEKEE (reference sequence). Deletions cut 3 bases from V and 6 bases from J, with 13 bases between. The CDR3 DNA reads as TGTGCCAGCAGCTCCGGGCCAGGAGGTCAGCCCCAGCATTTT. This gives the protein CASSSGPGGQPQHF. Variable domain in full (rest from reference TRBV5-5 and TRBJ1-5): DAGVTQSPTHLIKTRGQQVTLRCSPISGHKSVSWYQQVLGQGPQFIFQYYEKEERGRGNFPDRFSARQFPNYSSELNVNALLLGDSALYLCASSSGPGGQPQHFGDGTRLSIL.

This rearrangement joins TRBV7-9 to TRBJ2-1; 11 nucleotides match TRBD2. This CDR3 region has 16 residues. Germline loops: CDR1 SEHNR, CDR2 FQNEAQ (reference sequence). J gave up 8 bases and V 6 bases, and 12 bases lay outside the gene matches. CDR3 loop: CASRLITSGSIDEQFF. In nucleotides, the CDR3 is TGTGCCAGCAGACTCATAACTAGCGGGAGTATCGATGAGCAGTTCTTC.

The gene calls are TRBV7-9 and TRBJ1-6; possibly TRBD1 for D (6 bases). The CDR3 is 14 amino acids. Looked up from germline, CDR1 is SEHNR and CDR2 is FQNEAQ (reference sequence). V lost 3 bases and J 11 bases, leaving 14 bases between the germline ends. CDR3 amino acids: CASSLGAEATPLHF. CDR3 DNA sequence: TGTGCCAGCAGCTTGGGGGCGGAGGCGACACCCCTCCACTTT.

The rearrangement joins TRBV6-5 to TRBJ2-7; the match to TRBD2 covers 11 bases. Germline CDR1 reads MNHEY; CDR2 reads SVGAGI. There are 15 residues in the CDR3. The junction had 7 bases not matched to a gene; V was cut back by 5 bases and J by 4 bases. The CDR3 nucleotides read TGTGCCAGCAGTCAACTAGCGGGAGTCATATACGAGCAGTACTTC. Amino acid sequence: CASSQLAGVIYEQYF.

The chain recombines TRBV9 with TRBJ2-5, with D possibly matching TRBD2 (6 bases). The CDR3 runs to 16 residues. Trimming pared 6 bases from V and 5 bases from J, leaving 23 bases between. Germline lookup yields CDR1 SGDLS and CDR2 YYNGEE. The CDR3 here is CASTPGVGGVGETQYF. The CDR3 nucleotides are TGTGCCAGCACCCCCGGGGTGGGAGGTGTGGGGGAGACCCAGTACTTC.

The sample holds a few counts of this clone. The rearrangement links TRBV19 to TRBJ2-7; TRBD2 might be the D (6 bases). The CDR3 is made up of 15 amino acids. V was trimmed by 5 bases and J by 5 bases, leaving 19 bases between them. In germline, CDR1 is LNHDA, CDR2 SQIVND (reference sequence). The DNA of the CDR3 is TGTGCCAGTAGTTCCTTGGAGGGGATGGCCCACGAGCAGTACTTC. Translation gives CASSSLEGMAHEQYF.

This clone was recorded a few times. CDR3 protein: CASSARGRGNTIYF. The CDR3 bases are TGTGCCAGCAGTGCCAGGGGGAGAGGAAACACCATATATTTT. J is TRBJ1-3 and V is TRBV2; 7 bases agree with TRBD1. Germline CDR1 and CDR2: SNHLY and FYNNEI. V dropped 4 bases and J dropped 4; count of bases not matched to a gene: 4. The CDR3 is made up of 14 amino acids.

The CDR3 protein is CASTEPGQGYSYEQYF. DNA for the CDR3: TGTGCCAGCACCGAACCGGGACAGGGCTATTCCTACGAGCAGTACTTC. V usage is TRBV28 and J usage is TRBJ2-7; 9 nucleotides match TRBD1. This CDR3 comprises 16 residues. Trimming removed 7 bases from V and 1 base from J; junction bases left unmatched: 11. Germline V lookup: CDR1 MDHEN, CDR2 SYDVKM. The full variable domain, rest sourced from reference TRBV28 and TRBJ2-7, is DVKVTQSSRYLVKRTGEKVFLECVQDMDHENMFWYRQDPGLGLRLIYFSYDVKMKEKGDIPEGYSVSREKKERFSLILESASTNQTSMYLCASTEPGQGYSYEQYFGPGTRLTVT.